This TCR beta chain was sequenced during a study of CD8 T cells in ankylosing spondylitis. Study-level results: Blood from ankylosing spondylitis patients appeared to carry a characteristic roughly 8-variant TCR beta motif. Previous work reported some of these motif variants in the synovial fluid and blood of reactive arthritis. Reports say disease-linked clones showed up significantly more in matched ankylosing spondylitis synovial fluid.

TCR beta libraries were made by quantitative 5'-RACE with molecular barcodes. TCRdb fed the 5' RACE reads into MiXCR, producing one record per CDR3 protein. Of roughly 180,000 distinct CDR3 sequences listed, roughly 13% were seen once; the top ten hold approximately 9.9%. This CDR3 spans 13 amino acids. About this clonotype itself: The antigen remains unidentified.

Sequenced sample: blood, either unsorted or a sorted T cell fraction (not recorded which). This TCR was sampled from a female donor with ankylosing spondylitis or in good health (not recorded which). The J gene is TRBJ2-7, the V gene TRBV21-1; the DNA was not used to check the table's D call, TRBD1. TRBV21-1 is recorded as a pseudogene. This CDR3 reads CASTGTGVHEQYF. CDR3 coding DNA: TGTGCCAGTACCGGGACAGGGGTACACGAGCAGTACTTC.